The 14 T cell receptor beta chains given below trace back to one sample, sequenced in a study of CD8+ T cells in alopecia areata. RNA, once extracted, was reverse transcribed into cDNA for use as the sequencing template. The table came from immunoSEQ multiplex PCR; TCRdb's copy has only in-frame clones and leaves some out. The sample holds some 88,000 clones, roughly 47% seen once. Treatment specified: oral pan-JAK inhibitor, 5-10 mg twice daily. The sequencing used CD8+ T cells sorted from blood, collected at week 24, from a patient treated with tofacitinib. Source of these receptors: a human donor with alopecia areata.

This chain links TRBV4-1 with TRBJ2-7; tentatively, D is TRBD1 (6 bases). The V end lost 4 bases, the J end lost 3 bases, and 16 bases lay between the germline ends. The CDR3 extends over 15 amino acids. CDR1 is MGHRA, CDR2 YSYEKL, per germline. As DNA, the CDR3 is TGCGCCAGCAGCCGCCTACAGGGCACCAACTACGAGCAGTACTTC. Translated, it gives CASSRLQGTNYEQYF.

The CDR3 bases are TGTGCCTGGAGTCGGGACGGACCCTACGAGCAGTACTTC. It encodes CAWSRDGPYEQYF. The chain links TRBV30 to TRBJ2-7; D is possibly TRBD1 or TRBD2 (5 bases each). Trimming removed 2 bases at V and 2 bases at J, with 10 bases between. Germline CDR1 and CDR2: GTSNPN and SVGIG (reference sequence). There are 13 residues in the CDR3.

J is TRBJ2-7 and V is TRBV28; D tentatively fits TRBD1 or TRBD2 (5 bases each). The CDR3 has 14 amino acids. V dropped 5 bases and J dropped 4 bases, with 15 bases sitting between them. Germline V gene sequence: CDR1 MDHEN, CDR2 SYDVKM. Here the CDR3 reads CASSPLGDPYEQYF. DNA for the CDR3: TGTGCCAGCAGTCCACTTGGGGACCCATACGAGCAGTACTTC.

This clone was recorded a few times. Sequence at one end of the junction differs from germline and may be a read error. This sequence joins TRBV29-1 and TRBJ2-7, with D uncertain. CDR1 and CDR2 (germline): SQVTM, ANQGSEA. This CDR3 is built from 13 residues. CDR3 in DNA: TGCAGCGTGGAAGGGCCCGACTCCTACGAGCAGTACTTC. It translates to CSVEGPDSYEQYF.

This chain joins TRBV5-1 and TRBJ2-7, with 14 bases that match TRBD2. The CDR3 length is 16 residues. The J segment lost 2 bases and the V segment lost 4 bases, leaving 5 bases of the junction unmatched. Germline CDR1 SGHRS, CDR2 YFSETQ. CDR3 sequence: CASSIGTSGGAYEQYF. The DNA of the CDR3 is TGCGCCAGCAGCATCGGGACTAGCGGGGGTGCCTACGAGCAGTACTTC.

This chain joins TRBV12-5 and TRBJ1-2, with D perhaps TRBD1 (5 bases). V lost 4 bases to trimming and J lost 5 bases, with 11 bases between them. This CDR3 is 13 amino acids long. CDR1 LGHNT and CDR2 FRNRAP come from the germline V gene. CDR3 sequence (DNA): TGTGCTAGTGGTTCGACAGCGGTATATGGCTACACCTTC. Its translation is CASGSTAVYGYTF. The full variable domain, completed using reference TRBV12-5 and TRBJ1-2, is DARVTQTPRHKVTEMGQEVTMRCQPILGHNTVFWYRQTMMQGLELLAYFRNRAPLDDSGMPKDRFSAEMPDATLATLKIQPSEPRDSAVYFCASGSTAVYGYTFGSGTRLTVV.

The chain links TRBV29-1 to TRBJ1-2, with 7 bases lining up with TRBD1. Germline V gives CDR1 SQVTM, CDR2 ANQGSEA. This CDR3 region has 13 residues. V was pared by 5 bases and J by 12 bases, with 15 bases of the junction left unmatched. The CDR3 region has the DNA TGCAGCGTTCCCCCTTCTTTGACAGGGTTAAACACCTTC. It is translated as CSVPPSLTGLNTF.

The table lists this clone with a count of one. The chain recombines TRBV5-1 with TRBJ2-1; the match to TRBD2 covers 9 bases. Germline V gene data show CDR1 as SGHRS and CDR2 as YFSETQ. With 0 bases clipped from V and 7 bases from J, the junction kept 14 bases outside the gene matches. The CDR3 has 18 amino acids. This chain's CDR3 is CASSLDGLTAGGRNEQFF. CDR3 in DNA: TGCGCCAGCAGCTTGGATGGATTGACAGCGGGAGGTAGGAATGAGCAGTTCTTC. Looking up the rest from reference TRBV5-1 and TRBJ2-1 gives the full variable domain: KAGVTQTPRYLIKTRGQQVTLSCSPISGHRSVSWYQQTPGQGLQFLFEYFSETQRNKGNFPGRFSGRQFSNSRSEMNVSTLELGDSALYLCASSLDGLTAGGRNEQFFGPGTRLTVL.

The V gene is TRBV2, the J gene TRBJ2-7; D is perhaps TRBD2 (6 bases). The germline V and J ends were trimmed by 6 bases and 10 bases, with 7 bases remaining between them. From germline, CDR1 is SNHLY and CDR2 FYNNEI. This CDR3 is 9 amino acids long. The CDR3 DNA reads as TGTGCCAGCAGGCGGGAACAGTACTTC. This translates into CASRREQYF.

The V gene is TRBV4-3, the J gene TRBJ2-7, with D unclear. Trimming pared 0 bases from V and 0 bases from J, leaving 3 bases between. This CDR3 region has 13 residues. CDR1 is LGHNA, CDR2 YSLEER, per germline. CDR3 nucleotide sequence: TGCGCCAGCAGCCAAGATCGCTCCTACGAGCAGTACTTC. This codes for CASSQDRSYEQYF.

This clone was picked up a small number of times. V gene TRBV23-1 combines with J gene TRBJ2-6; D gene uncertain. TRBV23-1 is an ORF, with its function uncertain. Trimming took 0 bases from V and 0 from J, leaving 6 bases between them. The CDR3 contains 16 residues. As DNA, the CDR3 is TGCGCCAGCAGTCAATCGGTGTGCTCTGGGGCCAACGTCCTGACTTTC. Translation gives CASSQSVCSGANVLTF.

This chain joins TRBV29-1 and TRBJ2-1, with 13 bases fitting TRBD2. Trimming cost V 1 base and J 8 bases; bases outside gene matches: 8. The CDR3 totals 16 residues. Germline V gene sequence: CDR1 SQVTM, CDR2 ANQGSEA. The CDR3 DNA sequence: TGCAGCGTTGAAGCGGAAGGACTAGCGGGAGCCTATGAGCAGTTCTTC. Translating it yields CSVEAEGLAGAYEQFF.

The chain carries TRBV6-5 and TRBJ2-7, with D maybe TRBD2 (6 bases). V was pared by 0 bases and J by 6 bases, with 12 bases between. The CDR3 contains 14 residues. CDR1 and CDR2 from the germline V gene are MNHEY and SVGAGI. CDR3 loop: CASSYSQLASEQYF. CDR3 DNA sequence: TGTGCCAGCAGTTACTCGCAACTAGCATCCGAGCAGTACTTC.

The sample holds a few counts of this clone. The chain links TRBV7-2 to TRBJ2-7; 8 nucleotides align to TRBD1. The germline CDR1 and CDR2 sequences are SGHTA and FQGNSA. This CDR3 comprises 13 residues. After removal of 6 bases from V and 7 bases from J, the junction contained 8 bases not matched to a gene. The DNA of the CDR3 is TGTGCCAGCAGATATCAGGGGGCGCGTGAGCAGTACTTC. Its protein product is CASRYQGAREQYF.